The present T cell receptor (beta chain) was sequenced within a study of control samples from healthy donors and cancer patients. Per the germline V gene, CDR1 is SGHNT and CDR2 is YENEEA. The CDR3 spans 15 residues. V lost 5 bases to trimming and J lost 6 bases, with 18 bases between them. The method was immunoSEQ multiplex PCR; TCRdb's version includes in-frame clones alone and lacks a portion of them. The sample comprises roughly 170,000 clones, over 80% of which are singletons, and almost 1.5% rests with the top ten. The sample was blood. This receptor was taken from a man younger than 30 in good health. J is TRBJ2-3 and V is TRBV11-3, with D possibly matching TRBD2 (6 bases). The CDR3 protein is CASSPGAGRLDTQYF. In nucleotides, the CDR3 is TGTGCCAGCAGCCCAGGTGCGGGGCGCCTGGATACGCAGTATTTT.